The source of this T cell receptor (beta chain) is a study of blood T cell repertoires in COVID-19. Overall study context: The United States, Italy and Spain provided the acute and convalescent COVID-19 samples. T cells, B-cell-depleted T cells, or PBMCs provided the cDNA or gDNA that served as material.

Authors' data handling: Cell counts per sample came from amplifying reference gene primers. Here immunoSEQ multiplex PCR was the method, and the copy in TCRdb shows in-frame clones only, minus some. From that table come the V and J calls and clone size; the DNA was used to work out D and trimming. The profile shows 150,000 to 200,000 clones, more than 75% of them singletons. Material: peripheral blood. The sequence came from a man aged 18 to 35 with active or convalescent COVID-19.

CDR3 sequence: CASSWGRDYTF. CDR3 DNA: TGTGCCAGCAGCTGGGGGCGCGACTACACCTTC. This chain links TRBV5-6 with TRBJ1-2, with a weak D call TRBD1 (6 bases). V was pared by 3 bases and J by 10 bases, with 10 bases between. CDR1 and CDR2 from the germline V gene are SGHDT and YYEEEE. The CDR3 covers 11 residues.